This T cell receptor (beta chain) came from a study of blood T cell repertoires in COVID-19. The CDR3 runs to 17 residues. V lost 4 bases and J lost 10, with 28 bases in between. CDR1 and CDR2 from the germline V gene are LGHNA and YNFKEQ. Turning to this clone: A much larger clone lies a single base off, so this may be a read error.

Method: immunoSEQ multiplex PCR; TCRdb's copy keeps in-frame clones and lacks some. Of over 250,000 clones detected, roughly nine tenths appear once; the ten largest clones hold approximately 2.2%. The source material was peripheral blood. The clonotype originates from a man aged 50 or older with acute or convalescent COVID-19. The chain has TRBV4-2 and TRBJ2-5; D is possibly TRBD2 (6 bases). The CDR3 DNA reads as TGTGCCAGCAGCCCCTTGGAGGGTGGCCTAACAAGTGGGATCCAGTACTTC. Translating it yields CASSPLEGGLTSGIQYF.